This T cell receptor beta chain was observed in a study of blood T cell repertoires in COVID-19. Study-wide background: COVID-19 samples collected from the United States, Italy and Spain covered acute and convalescent phases. Sources were T cells, B-cell-depleted T cells, or PBMCs; the material itself was cDNA or gDNA.

V gave up 6 bases and J gave up 6 bases; unmatched junction bases: 7. Germline lookup yields CDR1 MNHEY and CDR2 SVGAGI. The CDR3 covers 15 residues. Only in-frame clones appear in the TCRdb table, and some are missing; sequencing was by immunoSEQ multiplex PCR. This sample carries 180,000 or so clones, about 85% of them seen once, and the ten largest clones take roughly 6%. This chain connects TRBV6-5 to TRBJ1-6; 8 bases match TRBD1. Specimen: PBMCs or T cells enriched from blood (not recorded which). The TCR originated in a man in his forties or fifties who had recovered from COVID-19. The CDR3 DNA reads as TGTGCCAGCAGCCGCGGGACAGGACCTAATTCACCCCTCCACTTT. Protein sequence: CASSRGTGPNSPLHF.